This entry concerns a single T cell receptor beta chain. The antigen remains unidentified. This CDR3 comprises 14 residues. CDR1 and CDR2 (germline): MGHDK, SYGVNS. V lost 3 bases, J lost 4 bases, and 9 bases lay in between. This sample was taken from a study of T cell responses to AZD1222 COVID-19 vaccine. Repertoires were generated with immunoSEQ multiplex PCR, while TCRdb's copy carries only in-frame clones and drops some. This table has about 170,000 clones, approximately 88% appearing once. Study-wide findings and caveats: Spike-specific TCR breadth and depth grew following two AZD1222 doses.

This clonotype originated in an adult who received the AZD1222 COVID-19 vaccine. The material sequenced was peripheral blood, taken 28 days after the second AZD1222 dose. The chain has TRBV25-1 and TRBJ2-2, with unresolved D. CDR3 in DNA: TGTGCCAGCAGTGATCAACACTCCACCGGGGAGCTGTTTTTT. This encodes CASSDQHSTGELFF.